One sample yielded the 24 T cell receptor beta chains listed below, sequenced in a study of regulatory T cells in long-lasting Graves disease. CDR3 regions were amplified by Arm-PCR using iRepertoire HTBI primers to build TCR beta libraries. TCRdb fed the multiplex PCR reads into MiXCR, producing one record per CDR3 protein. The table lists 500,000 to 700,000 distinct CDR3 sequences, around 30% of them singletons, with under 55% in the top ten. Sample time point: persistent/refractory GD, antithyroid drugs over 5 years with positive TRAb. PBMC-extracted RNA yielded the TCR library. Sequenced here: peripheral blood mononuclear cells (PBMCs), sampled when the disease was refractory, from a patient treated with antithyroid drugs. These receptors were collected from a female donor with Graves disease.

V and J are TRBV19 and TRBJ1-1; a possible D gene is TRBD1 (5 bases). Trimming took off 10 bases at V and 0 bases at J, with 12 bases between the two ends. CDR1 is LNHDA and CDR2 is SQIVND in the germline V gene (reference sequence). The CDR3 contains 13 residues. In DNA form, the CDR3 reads TGTGCCACTCAGGACACCATGAACACTGAAGCTTTCTTT. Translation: CATQDTMNTEAFF.

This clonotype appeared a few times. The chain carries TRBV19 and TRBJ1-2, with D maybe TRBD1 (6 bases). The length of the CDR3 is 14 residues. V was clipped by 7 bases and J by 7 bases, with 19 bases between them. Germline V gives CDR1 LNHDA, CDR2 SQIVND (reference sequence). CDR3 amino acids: CASTELGQGSGYTF. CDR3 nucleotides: TGTGCCAGTACTGAGTTGGGCCAGGGGTCTGGCTACACCTTC.

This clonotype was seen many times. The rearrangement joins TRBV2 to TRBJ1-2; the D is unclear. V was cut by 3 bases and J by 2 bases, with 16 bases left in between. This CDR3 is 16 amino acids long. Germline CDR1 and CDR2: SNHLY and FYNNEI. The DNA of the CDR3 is TGTGCCAGCAGTGATATCGGGCAGCCGACCAACTATGGCTACACCTTC. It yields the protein CASSDIGQPTNYGYTF.

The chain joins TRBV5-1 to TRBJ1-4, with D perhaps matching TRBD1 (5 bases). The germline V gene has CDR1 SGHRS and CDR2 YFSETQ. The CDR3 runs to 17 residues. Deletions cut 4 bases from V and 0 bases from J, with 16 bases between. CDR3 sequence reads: CASSLDRQTATNEKLFF. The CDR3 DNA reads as TGCGCCAGCAGCCTCGATAGACAGACCGCAACTAATGAAAAACTGTTTTTT.

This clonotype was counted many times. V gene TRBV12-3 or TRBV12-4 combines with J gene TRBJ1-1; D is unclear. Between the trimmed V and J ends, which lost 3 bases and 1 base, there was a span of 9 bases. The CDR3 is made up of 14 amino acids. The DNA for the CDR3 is TGTGCCAGCAGTTTGACCGGGCAGAACACTGAAGCTTTCTTT. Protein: CASSLTGQNTEAFF.

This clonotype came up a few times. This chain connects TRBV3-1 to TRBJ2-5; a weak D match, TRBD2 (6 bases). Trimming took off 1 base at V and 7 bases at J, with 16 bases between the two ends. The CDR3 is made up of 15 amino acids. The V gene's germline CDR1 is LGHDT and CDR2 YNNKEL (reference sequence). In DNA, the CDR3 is TGTGCCAGCAGCCAAGGAATGGGGTTAGCGGCGACCCAGTACTTC. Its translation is CASSQGMGLAATQYF.

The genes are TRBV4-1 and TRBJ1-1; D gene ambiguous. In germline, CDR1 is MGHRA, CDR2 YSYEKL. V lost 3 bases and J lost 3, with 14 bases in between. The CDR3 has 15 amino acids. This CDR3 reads CASSQLGHLHTEAFF. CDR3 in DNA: TGCGCCAGCAGCCAGCTAGGGCATCTACACACTGAAGCTTTCTTT.

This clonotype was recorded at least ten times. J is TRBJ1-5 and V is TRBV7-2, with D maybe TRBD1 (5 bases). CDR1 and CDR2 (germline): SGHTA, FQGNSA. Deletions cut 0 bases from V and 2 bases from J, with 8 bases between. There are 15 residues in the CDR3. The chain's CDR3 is CASSLAGDGNQPQHF. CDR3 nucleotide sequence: TGTGCCAGCAGCTTAGCAGGGGATGGCAATCAGCCCCAGCATTTT.

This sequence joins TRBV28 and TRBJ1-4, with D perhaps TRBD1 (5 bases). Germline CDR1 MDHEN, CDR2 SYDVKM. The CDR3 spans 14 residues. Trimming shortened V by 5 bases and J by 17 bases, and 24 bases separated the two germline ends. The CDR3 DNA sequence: TGTGCCAGCAGTCAGGGTGGGGGGAGGGAGCTGACTTTTTTT. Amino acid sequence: CASSQGGGRELTFF.

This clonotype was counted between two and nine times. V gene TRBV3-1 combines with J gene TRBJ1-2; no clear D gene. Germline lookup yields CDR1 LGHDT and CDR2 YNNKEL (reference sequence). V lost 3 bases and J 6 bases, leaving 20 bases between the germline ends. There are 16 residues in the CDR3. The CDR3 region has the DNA TGTGCCAGCAGCCAGGCTGGAGGCGGACCGCAGGATGGCTACACCTTC. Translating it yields CASSQAGGGPQDGYTF. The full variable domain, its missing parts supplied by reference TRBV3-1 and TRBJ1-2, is DTAVSQTPKYLVTQMGNDKSIKCEQNLGHDTMYWYKQDSKKFLKIMFSYNNKELIINETVPNRFSPKSPDKAHLNLHINSLELGDSAVYFCASSQAGGGPQDGYTFGSGTRLTVV.

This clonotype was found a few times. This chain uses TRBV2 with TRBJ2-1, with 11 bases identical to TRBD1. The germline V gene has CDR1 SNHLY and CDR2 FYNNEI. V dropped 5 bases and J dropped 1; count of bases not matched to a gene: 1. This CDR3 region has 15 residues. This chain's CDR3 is CASSRDRGSYNEQFF. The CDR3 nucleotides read TGTGCCAGCAGTAGGGACAGGGGGTCCTACAATGAGCAGTTCTTC. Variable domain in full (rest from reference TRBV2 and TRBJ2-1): EPEVTQTPSHQVTQMGQEVILRCVPISNHLYFYWYRQILGQKVEFLVSFYNNEISEKSEIFDDQFSVERPDGSNFTLKIRSTKLEDSAMYFCASSRDRGSYNEQFFGPGTRLTVL.

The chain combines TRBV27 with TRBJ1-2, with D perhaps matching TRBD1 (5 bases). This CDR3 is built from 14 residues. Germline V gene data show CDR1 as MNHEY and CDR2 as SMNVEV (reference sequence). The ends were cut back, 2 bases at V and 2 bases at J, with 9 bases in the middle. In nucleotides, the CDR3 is TGTGCCAGCAGTTTAGGGTGGGGGAACTATGGCTACACCTTC. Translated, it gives CASSLGWGNYGYTF.

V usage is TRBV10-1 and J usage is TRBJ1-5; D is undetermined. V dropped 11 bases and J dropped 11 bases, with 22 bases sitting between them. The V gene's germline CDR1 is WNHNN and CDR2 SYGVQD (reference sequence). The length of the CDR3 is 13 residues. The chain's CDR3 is CACPNRPRRSQHF. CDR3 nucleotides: TGCGCCTGCCCCAATCGGCCCCGACGCTCCCAGCATTTT.

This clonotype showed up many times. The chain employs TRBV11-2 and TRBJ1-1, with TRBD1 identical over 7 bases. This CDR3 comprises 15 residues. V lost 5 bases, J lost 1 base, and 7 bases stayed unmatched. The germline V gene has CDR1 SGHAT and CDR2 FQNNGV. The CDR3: CASSPRQGTNTEAFF. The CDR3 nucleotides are TGTGCCAGCAGCCCCCGACAGGGAACGAACACTGAAGCTTTCTTT.

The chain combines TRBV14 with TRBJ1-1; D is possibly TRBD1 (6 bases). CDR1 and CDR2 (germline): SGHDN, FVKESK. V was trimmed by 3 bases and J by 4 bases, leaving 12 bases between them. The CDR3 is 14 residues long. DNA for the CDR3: TGTGCCAGCAGCCAGGTACAGGGCAGCACTGAAGCTTTCTTT. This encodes CASSQVQGSTEAFF.

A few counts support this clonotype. As DNA, the CDR3 is TGTGCCAACGTTAGCGGGAGGGCGGTTGAGCAGTACTTC. It translates to CANVSGRAVEQYF. The chain is built from TRBV7-2 and TRBJ2-7; 11 nucleotides align to TRBD2. The V gene end was trimmed by 10 bases and the J gene end by 7 bases; junction bases not matched to a gene: 9. This CDR3 is 13 amino acids long. CDR1 SGHTA and CDR2 FQGNSA come from the germline V gene.

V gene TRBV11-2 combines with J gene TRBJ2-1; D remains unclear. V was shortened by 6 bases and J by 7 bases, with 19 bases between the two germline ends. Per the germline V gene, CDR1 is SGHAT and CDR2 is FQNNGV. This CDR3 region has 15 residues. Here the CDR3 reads CASSSIVGRLNEQFF. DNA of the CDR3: TGTGCCAGCAGTTCAATAGTGGGTCGATTAAATGAGCAGTTCTTC.

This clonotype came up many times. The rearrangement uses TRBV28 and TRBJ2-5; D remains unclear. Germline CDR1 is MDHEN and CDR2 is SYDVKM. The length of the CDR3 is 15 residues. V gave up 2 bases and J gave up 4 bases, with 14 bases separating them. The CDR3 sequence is CASSLPGRTSETQYF. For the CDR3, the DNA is TGTGCCAGCAGTTTACCCGGACGGACCTCAGAGACCCAGTACTTC.

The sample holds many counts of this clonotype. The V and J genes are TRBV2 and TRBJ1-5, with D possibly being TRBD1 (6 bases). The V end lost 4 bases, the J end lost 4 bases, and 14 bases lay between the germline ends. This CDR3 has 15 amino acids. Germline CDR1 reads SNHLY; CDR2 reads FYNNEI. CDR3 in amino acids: CASSGQGQKNQPQHF. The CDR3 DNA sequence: TGTGCCAGCAGTGGACAAGGACAGAAGAATCAGCCCCAGCATTTT.

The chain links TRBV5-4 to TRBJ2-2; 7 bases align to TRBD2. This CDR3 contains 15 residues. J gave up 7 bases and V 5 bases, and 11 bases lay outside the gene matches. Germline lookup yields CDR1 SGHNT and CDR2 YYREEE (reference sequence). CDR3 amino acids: CASSLEGLLSGELFF. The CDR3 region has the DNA TGTGCCAGCAGTCTGGAGGGACTATTGAGCGGGGAGCTGTTTTTT.

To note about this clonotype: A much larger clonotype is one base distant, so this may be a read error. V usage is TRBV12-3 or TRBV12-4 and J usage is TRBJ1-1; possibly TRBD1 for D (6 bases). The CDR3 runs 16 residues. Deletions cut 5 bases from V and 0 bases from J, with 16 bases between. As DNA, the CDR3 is TGTGCCAGCAGTCTCTCGGACAGCCTCGTGAACACTGAAGCTTTCTTT. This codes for CASSLSDSLVNTEAFF.

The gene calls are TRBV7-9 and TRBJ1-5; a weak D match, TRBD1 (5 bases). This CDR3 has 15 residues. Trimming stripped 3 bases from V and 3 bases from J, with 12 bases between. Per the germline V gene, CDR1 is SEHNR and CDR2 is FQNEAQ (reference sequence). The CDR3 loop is CASSFGEGLNQPQHF. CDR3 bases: TGTGCCAGCAGCTTTGGCGAGGGGCTCAATCAGCCCCAGCATTTT.

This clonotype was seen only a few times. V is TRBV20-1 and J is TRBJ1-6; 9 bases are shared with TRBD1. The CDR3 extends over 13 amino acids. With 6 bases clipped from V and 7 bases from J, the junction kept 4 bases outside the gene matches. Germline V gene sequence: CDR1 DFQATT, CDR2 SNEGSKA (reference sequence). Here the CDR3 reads CSAGQGRNSPLHF. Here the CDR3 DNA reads TGCAGTGCCGGACAGGGGCGAAATTCACCCCTCCACTTT.

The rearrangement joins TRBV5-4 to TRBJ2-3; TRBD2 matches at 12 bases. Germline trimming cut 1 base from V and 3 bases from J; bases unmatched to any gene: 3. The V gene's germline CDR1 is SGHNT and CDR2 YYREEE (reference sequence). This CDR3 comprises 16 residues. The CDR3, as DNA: TGTGCCAGCAGCTTGACTAGCGGGAGGAGGACAGATACGCAGTATTTT. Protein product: CASSLTSGRRTDTQYF.